Below, 17 T cell receptor beta chains from the same sample are listed, as sequenced in a study of T cell responses to AZD1222 COVID-19 vaccine. Sequenced by immunoSEQ multiplex PCR; TCRdb stores in-frame clones only, minus some. The sample records 140,000 or so clones, 89% being singletons. The sequencing used peripheral blood, collected 28 days after the second AZD1222 dose. All receptors derive from an adult who received the AZD1222 COVID-19 vaccine.

J is TRBJ1-5 and V is TRBV5-1; 7 nucleotides line up with TRBD1. From germline, CDR1 is SGHRS and CDR2 YFSETQ. The CDR3 is made up of 13 amino acids. J was trimmed by 5 bases and V by 4 bases; bases with no gene match: 3. The CDR3 reads CASSPGQDQPQHF. The DNA for the CDR3 is TGCGCCAGCAGCCCAGGACAGGATCAGCCCCAGCATTTT. Full variable domain (rest looked up from reference TRBV5-1 and TRBJ1-5): KAGVTQTPRYLIKTRGQQVTLSCSPISGHRSVSWYQQTPGQGLQFLFEYFSETQRNKGNFPGRFSGRQFSNSRSEMNVSTLELGDSALYLCASSPGQDQPQHFGDGTRLSIL.

CDR3 protein: CAWSGRNPHEQFF. The CDR3 coding sequence is TGTGCCTGGAGCGGGAGGAACCCCCATGAGCAGTTCTTC. The V call is TRBV30, the J call TRBJ2-1; 7 bases fit TRBD2. After removal of 3 bases from V and 8 bases from J, the junction contained 7 bases not matched to a gene. Per germline, CDR1 GTSNPN and CDR2 SVGIG (reference sequence). This CDR3 is 13 amino acids long.

The chain has TRBV18 and TRBJ1-2, with 7 bases that match TRBD1. Trimming took 1 base from V and 2 from J; bases not matched to a gene: 1. Looked up from germline, CDR1 is KGHSH and CDR2 is LQKENI. The CDR3 totals 14 residues. CDR3 nucleotides: TGTGCCAGCTCACCACGGACAGGAAACTATGGCTACACCTTC. As protein: CASSPRTGNYGYTF.

The sample holds many counts of this clone. The gene calls are TRBV27 and TRBJ1-6; D remains unclear. The V end was cut by 5 bases, the J end by 6 bases, with 8 bases between. Germline assignment: CDR1 MNHEY and CDR2 SMNVEV (reference sequence). The CDR3 is made up of 13 amino acids. The DNA of the CDR3 is TGTGCCAGCAGTCCTCTCCTTAATTCACCCCTCCACTTT. This codes for CASSPLLNSPLHF.

V and J are TRBV10-3 and TRBJ2-2; maybe TRBD1 (6 bases). V lost 4 bases, J lost 9 bases, and 12 bases lay in between. The CDR3 length is 13 residues. In germline, CDR1 is ENHRY, CDR2 SYGVKD. The CDR3: CAISGTASRELFF. The CDR3 DNA sequence: TGTGCCATCAGTGGGACAGCTAGTCGGGAGCTGTTTTTT.

The V call is TRBV9, the J call TRBJ1-2, with D possibly TRBD1 on 5 matching bases. Looked up from germline, CDR1 is SGDLS and CDR2 is YYNGEE. The V end was cut by 3 bases, the J end by 0 bases, with 12 bases between. The CDR3 has 15 residues. The CDR3 loop is CASSGRQRANYGYTF. CDR3 DNA sequence: TGTGCCAGCAGCGGGCGACAGAGGGCTAACTATGGCTACACCTTC.

On this clone itself: Sequence at one end of the junction differs from germline and may be a read error. The chain links TRBV3-1 (or the pseudogene TRBV3-2) to TRBJ1-3; no clear D. The germline V gene encodes CDR1 LGHDT and CDR2 YNNKEL (reference sequence). CDR3 length: 13 residues. Here the CDR3 DNA reads TGTGCCAGCAGTCAAGGCTCTGGAAACACCATATATTTT. It translates to CASSQGSGNTIYF.

V gene TRBV27 combines with J gene TRBJ1-4, with 7 bases aligning to TRBD1. The junction had 9 bases not matched to a gene; V was cut back by 6 bases and J by 8 bases. This CDR3 region has 14 residues. CDR1 and CDR2 from the germline V gene are MNHEY and SMNVEV (reference sequence). CDR3 coding DNA: TGTGCCAGCAGGCCGACAGGGACGGGGGAAAAACTGTTTTTT. Translation: CASRPTGTGEKLFF.

The chain employs TRBV7-8 and TRBJ1-5; no clear D. This CDR3 region has 16 residues. From germline, CDR1 is SGHVS and CDR2 FQNEAQ. The V gene lost 1 base and the J gene lost 2 bases, with 12 bases spanning the gap. CDR3 nucleotides: TGTGCCAGCAGCTTAGGGGAGGGTCAGGGCAATCAGCCCCAGCATTTT. Translating gives CASSLGEGQGNQPQHF.

This clone was detected once. This chain joins TRBV2 and TRBJ1-5, with TRBD1 matching 8 bases. CDR1 is SNHLY, CDR2 FYNNEI, per germline. This CDR3 has 16 amino acids. V lost 2 bases and J lost 2; bases outside the gene matches: 5. This CDR3 reads CASSERAGGGNQPQHF. CDR3 sequence (DNA): TGTGCCAGCAGTGAAAGGGCAGGGGGCGGCAATCAGCCCCAGCATTTT.

The V and J genes are TRBV3-1 (or the pseudogene TRBV3-2) and TRBJ2-1; 7 bases agree with TRBD2. The ends lost 0 bases at V and 6 bases at J; junction bases unmatched: 5. CDR3 length equals 15 residues. Germline V CDR1 and CDR2: LGHDT, YNNKEL (reference sequence). The CDR3 sequence: CASSQEGRAFNEQFF. As DNA, the CDR3 is TGTGCCAGCAGCCAAGAGGGGAGGGCTTTCAATGAGCAGTTCTTC.

The chain recombines TRBV19 with TRBJ2-1; 10 bases agree with TRBD2. The germline CDR1 and CDR2 sequences are LNHDA and SQIVND (reference sequence). The CDR3 has 15 residues. J was trimmed by 1 base and V by 7 bases; bases with no gene match: 4. Here the CDR3 DNA reads TGTGCCAGTAAGGGGACTAGCGCTTCCTACAATGAGCAGTTCTTC. It translates to CASKGTSASYNEQFF.

The chain joins TRBV28 to TRBJ1-1; D might be TRBD1 (5 bases). The germline CDR1 and CDR2 sequences are MDHEN and SYDVKM. Trimming removed 3 bases from V and 5 bases from J, with 16 bases in between. The CDR3 is 15 amino acids. The CDR3 region is CASSFRGVFSTEAFF. DNA for the CDR3: TGTGCCAGCAGTTTCCGGGGGGTTTTCTCTACTGAAGCTTTCTTT.

V gene TRBV24-1 combines with J gene TRBJ2-3; 10 bases agree with TRBD2. With 1 base clipped from V and 0 bases from J, the junction kept 3 bases outside the gene matches. CDR3 length: 17 residues. The germline V gene has CDR1 KGHDR and CDR2 SFDVKD. The CDR3 DNA is TGTGCCACCAGTGATTTTAGCGGGAGGCTTAGCACAGATACGCAGTATTTT. This encodes CATSDFSGRLSTDTQYF.

The rearrangement uses TRBV19 and TRBJ1-5; no clear D gene. The CDR3 has 15 amino acids. V was clipped by 6 bases and J by 3 bases, with 15 bases between them. Germline lookup yields CDR1 LNHDA and CDR2 SQIVND (reference sequence). The CDR3 DNA reads as TGTGCCAGTAGGAGTAGGTACAGCTCCAATCAGCCCCAGCATTTT. It specifies CASRSRYSSNQPQHF.

In DNA form, the CDR3 reads TGTGCCAGCAGCTTAGGTCTTCGGACAGCCGCTGGCTACACCTTC. This sequence encodes CASSLGLRTAAGYTF. The chain recombines TRBV7-9 with TRBJ1-2, with a possible D match to TRBD1 (6 bases). Germline assignment: CDR1 SEHNR and CDR2 FQNEAQ (reference sequence). This CDR3 comprises 15 residues. V was clipped by 1 base and J by 7 bases, with 16 bases between them.

This clone showed up just once. The chain combines TRBV9 with TRBJ2-1, with 7 bases matching TRBD2. Germline CDR1 is SGDLS and CDR2 is YYNGEE. CDR3 length equals 16 residues. The trim removed 0 bases at V and 7 bases at J, leaving 10 bases unmatched. The CDR3 nucleotides are TGTGCCAGCAGCGTAGAGCTGGGGGGGGTGTTTAATGAGCAGTTCTTC. Amino acids: CASSVELGGVFNEQFF.